The text below deals with one T cell receptor (beta chain). Germline CDR1 and CDR2: LNHNV and YYDKDF (reference sequence). With 0 bases removed from V and 7 bases from J, the gap between germline ends came to 9 bases. This CDR3 comprises 13 residues. This sample was taken from a study of PD-1 blockade in classical Hodgkin lymphoma. There was relapse after autologous stem cell transplantation in every patient, and there was variation in brentuximab vedotin exposure. Sequencing was performed with immunoSEQ multiplex PCR; in TCRdb, only in-frame clones are kept and a portion is missing. Of 22,000 or so clones in the sample, 70% to 85% were seen once.

This TCR came from a human donor with classical Hodgkin lymphoma. The chain has TRBV15 and TRBJ1-1; D is uncertain. The source was peripheral blood mononuclear cells (PBMCs), collected before the second cycle of nivolumab. The CDR3 spells CATSRDLRGEAFF. The CDR3 coding sequence is TGTGCCACCAGCAGAGATCTACGGGGTGAAGCTTTCTTT.